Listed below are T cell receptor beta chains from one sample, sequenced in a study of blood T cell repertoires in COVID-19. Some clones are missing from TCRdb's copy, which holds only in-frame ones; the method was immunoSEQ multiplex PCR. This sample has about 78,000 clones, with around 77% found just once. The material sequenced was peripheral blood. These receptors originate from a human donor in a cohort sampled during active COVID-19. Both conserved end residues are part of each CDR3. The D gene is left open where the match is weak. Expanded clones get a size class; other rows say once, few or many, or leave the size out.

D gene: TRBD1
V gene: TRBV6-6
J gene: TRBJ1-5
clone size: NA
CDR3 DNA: TGTGCCAGCAGCAGAGGTGGGACAGGGACACAGCCCCAGCATTTT
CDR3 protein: CASSRGGTGTQPQHF

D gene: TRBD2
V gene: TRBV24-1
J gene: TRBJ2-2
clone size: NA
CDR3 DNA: TGTGCCACCAGCCCGGGGGGGGCAAACACCGGGGAGCTGTTTTTT
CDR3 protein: CATSPGGANTGELFF

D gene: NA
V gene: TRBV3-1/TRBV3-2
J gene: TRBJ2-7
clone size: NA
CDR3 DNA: TGTGCCAGCAGCCAAACACAGTACTCCTACGAGCAGTACTTC
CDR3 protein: CASSQTQYSYEQYF

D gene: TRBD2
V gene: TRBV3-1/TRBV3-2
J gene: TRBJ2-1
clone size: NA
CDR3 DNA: TGTGCCAGCACCACAGTCCCTAGCGGGGGTCGCAATGAGCAGTTCTTC
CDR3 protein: CASTTVPSGGRNEQFF

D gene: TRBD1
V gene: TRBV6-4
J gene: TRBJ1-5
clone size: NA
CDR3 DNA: TGTGCCAGCAGTGAAGGGGACAGGGAACCCTATAGCAATCAGCCCCAGCATTTT
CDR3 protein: CASSEGDREPYSNQPQHF

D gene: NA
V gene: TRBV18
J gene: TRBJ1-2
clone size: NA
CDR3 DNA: TGTGCCAGCTCACCAATGACAGTTCCTAACTATGGCTACACCTTC
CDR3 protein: CASSPMTVPNYGYTF

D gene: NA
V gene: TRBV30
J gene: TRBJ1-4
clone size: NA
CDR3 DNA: TGTGCCTGGAGCGTTGTCGGGAGAATTAATGAAAAACTGTTTTTT
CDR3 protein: CAWSVVGRINEKLFF

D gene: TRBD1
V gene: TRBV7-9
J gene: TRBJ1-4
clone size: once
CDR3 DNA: TGTGCCAGCAGCTCCCGGGACAGGGACGAAAAACTGTTTTTT
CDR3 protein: CASSSRDRDEKLFF

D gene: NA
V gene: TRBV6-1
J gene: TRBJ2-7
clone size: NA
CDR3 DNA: TGTGCCAGCAGTGAAGGTATCAGCTACGAGCAGTACTTC
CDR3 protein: CASSEGISYEQYF

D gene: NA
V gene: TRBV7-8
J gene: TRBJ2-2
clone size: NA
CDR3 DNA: TGTGCCAGCAGAGCCGGCGGCTTAAACACCGGGGAGCTGTTTTTT
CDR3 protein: CASRAGGLNTGELFF

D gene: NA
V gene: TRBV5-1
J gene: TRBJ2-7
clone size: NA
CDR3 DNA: TGCGCCAGCAGCTTGGGAGGCAGGGATTACGAGCAGTACTTC
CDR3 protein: CASSLGGRDYEQYF

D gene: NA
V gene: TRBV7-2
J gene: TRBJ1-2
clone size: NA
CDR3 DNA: TGTGCCAGCAGCTTAGCGCCCTCCATGGCCTTAAACTATGGCTACACCTTC
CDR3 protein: CASSLAPSMALNYGYTF

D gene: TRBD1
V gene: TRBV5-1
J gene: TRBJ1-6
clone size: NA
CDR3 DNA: TGCGCCAGCAGCGCAACAGGGGGGGGCGAGTTTTCACCCCTCCACTTT
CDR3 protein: CASSATGGGEFSPLHF

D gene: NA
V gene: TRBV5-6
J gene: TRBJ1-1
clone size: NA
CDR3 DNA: TGTGCCAGCAGCTTCTTCCACAGGGAGAACACTGAAGCTTTCTTT
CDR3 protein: CASSFFHRENTEAFF

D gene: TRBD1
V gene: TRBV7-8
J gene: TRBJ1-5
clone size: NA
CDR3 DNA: TGTGCCAGCAGCTCCAGCGGGACAGGGGTCCTTCAGCCCCAGCATTTT
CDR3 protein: CASSSSGTGVLQPQHF

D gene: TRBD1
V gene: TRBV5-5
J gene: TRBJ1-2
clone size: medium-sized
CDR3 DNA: TGTGCCAGCAGCCTGGGGACAGACTATGGCTACACCTTC
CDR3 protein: CASSLGTDYGYTF

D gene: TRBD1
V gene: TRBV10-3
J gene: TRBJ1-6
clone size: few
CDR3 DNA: TGTGCCATCTCTGGGACAGGGGGCGGATCACCCCTCCACTTT
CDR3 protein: CAISGTGGGSPLHF

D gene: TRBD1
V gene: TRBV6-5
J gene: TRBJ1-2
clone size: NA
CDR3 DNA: TGTGCCAGCAGCCCAGAGGGGACAGGGAGGTATGGCTACACCTTC
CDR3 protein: CASSPEGTGRYGYTF

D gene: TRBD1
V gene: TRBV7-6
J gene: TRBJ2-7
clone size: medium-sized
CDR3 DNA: TGTGCCAGCAGCTTAGCGGGACAGTCCTACGAGCAGTACTTC
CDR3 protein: CASSLAGQSYEQYF

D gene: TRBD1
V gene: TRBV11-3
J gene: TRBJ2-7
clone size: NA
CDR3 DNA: TGTGCCAGCAGCTCTTCCCGGACAGGATTCGCCTACGAGCAGTACTTC
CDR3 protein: CASSSSRTGFAYEQYF

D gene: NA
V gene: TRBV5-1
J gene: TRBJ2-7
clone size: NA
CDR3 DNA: TGCGCCAGCAGCTTGGCCGACAGCAGCTCCTACGAGCAGTACTTC
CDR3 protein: CASSLADSSSYEQYF

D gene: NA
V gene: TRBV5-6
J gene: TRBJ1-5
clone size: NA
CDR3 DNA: TGTGCCAGCAGCTTGGGGCCCTCATATAGCAATCAGCCCCAGCATTTT
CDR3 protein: CASSLGPSYSNQPQHF

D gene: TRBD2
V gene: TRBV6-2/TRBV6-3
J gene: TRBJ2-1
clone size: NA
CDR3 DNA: TGTGCCAGCAGTTACGTAGCGGGGGGCCACAATGAGCAGTTCTTC
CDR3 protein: CASSYVAGGHNEQFF

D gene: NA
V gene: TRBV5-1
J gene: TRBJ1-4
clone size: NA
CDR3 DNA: TGCGCCAGCAGTTACGGGGGATTTGATGAAAAACTGTTTTTT
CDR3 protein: CASSYGGFDEKLFF

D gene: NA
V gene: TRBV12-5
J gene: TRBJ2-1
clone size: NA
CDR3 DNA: TGTGCTAGTGGCTCCGGCTACAATGAGCAGTTCTTC
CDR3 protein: CASGSGYNEQFF

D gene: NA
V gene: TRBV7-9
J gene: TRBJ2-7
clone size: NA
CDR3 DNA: TGTGCCAGCAGCCCCGGGGTGGGCAAAACCTACGAGCAGTACTTC
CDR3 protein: CASSPGVGKTYEQYF

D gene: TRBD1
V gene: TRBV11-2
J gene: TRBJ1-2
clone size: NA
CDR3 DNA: TGTGCCAGCAGCTTAAGGGGCGACAGGGCATACACCTTC
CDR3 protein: CASSLRGDRAYTF

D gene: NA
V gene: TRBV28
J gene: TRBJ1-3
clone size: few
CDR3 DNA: TGTGCCAGCAGTAGCCCCGAGGGGGCTGGAAACACCATATATTTT
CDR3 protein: CASSSPEGAGNTIYF

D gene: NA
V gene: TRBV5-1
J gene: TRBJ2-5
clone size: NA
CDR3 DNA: TGCGCCAGCAGCCTGGGGGCAGGGGATGGAGAGACCCAGTACTTC
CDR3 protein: CASSLGAGDGETQYF

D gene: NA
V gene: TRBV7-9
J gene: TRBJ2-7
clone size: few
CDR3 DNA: TGTGCCAGCAGCATACAGGGTTGGTACGAGCAGTACTTC
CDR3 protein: CASSIQGWYEQYF

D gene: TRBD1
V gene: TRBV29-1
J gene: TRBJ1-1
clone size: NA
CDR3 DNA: TGCAGCGCTGGGACAGGGGACTTCACTGAAGCTTTCTTT
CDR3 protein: CSAGTGDFTEAFF

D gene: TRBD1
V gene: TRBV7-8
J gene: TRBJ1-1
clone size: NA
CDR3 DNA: TGTGCCAGCAGCCAGGACAGGGACACCTTCACGGGGAGCACTGAAGCTTTCTTT
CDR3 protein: CASSQDRDTFTGSTEAFF

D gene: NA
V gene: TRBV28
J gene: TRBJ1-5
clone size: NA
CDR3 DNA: TGTGCCAGCGCTTCAAGCTCTAGCAATCAGCCCCAGCATTTT
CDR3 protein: CASASSSSNQPQHF

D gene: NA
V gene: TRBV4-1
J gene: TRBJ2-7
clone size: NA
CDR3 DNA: TGCGCCAGCAGCCAAGATTACAGGGTCAGCACCTACGAGCAGTACTTC
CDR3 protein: CASSQDYRVSTYEQYF

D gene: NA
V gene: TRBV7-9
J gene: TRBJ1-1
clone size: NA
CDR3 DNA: TGTGCCAGCAGTTACCTGAAGGGGGTAACTGAAGCTTTCTTT
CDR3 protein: CASSYLKGVTEAFF

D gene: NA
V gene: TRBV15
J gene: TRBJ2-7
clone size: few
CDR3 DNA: TGTGCCACCAGCAGAGATTATTCAGGGGACACGTACGAGCAGTACTTC
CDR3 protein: CATSRDYSGDTYEQYF

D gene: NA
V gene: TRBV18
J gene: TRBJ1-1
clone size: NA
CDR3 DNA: TGTGCCAGCTCACCTCGGACAGTCCCGAACACTGAAGCTTTCTTT
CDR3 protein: CASSPRTVPNTEAFF

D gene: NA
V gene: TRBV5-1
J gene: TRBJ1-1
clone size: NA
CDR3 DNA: TGCGCCAGCAGGGTATATAACAGGGAGAACACTGAAGCTTTCTTT
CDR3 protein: CASRVYNRENTEAFF

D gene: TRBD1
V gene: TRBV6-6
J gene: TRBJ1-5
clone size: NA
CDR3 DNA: TGTGCCAGCAGTTCTGGGACAGGGGGCCATCAGCCCCAGCATTTT
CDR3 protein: CASSSGTGGHQPQHF

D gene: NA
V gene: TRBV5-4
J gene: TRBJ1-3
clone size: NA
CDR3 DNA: TGTGCCAGCAGCTGCTGGACAGAGGGATTT
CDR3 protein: CASSCWTEGF

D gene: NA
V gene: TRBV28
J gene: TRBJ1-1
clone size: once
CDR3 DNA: TGTGCCAGCAGTTTGGGCAGTAAAGCTTTCTTT
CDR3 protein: CASSLGSKAFF

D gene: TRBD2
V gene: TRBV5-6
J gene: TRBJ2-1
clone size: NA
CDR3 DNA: TGTGCCAGCAGCTTGGTTATAGCGGGGCAACAGTTCTTC
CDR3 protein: CASSLVIAGQQFF

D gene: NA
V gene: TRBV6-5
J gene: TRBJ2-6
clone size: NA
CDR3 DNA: TGTGCCAGCAGTTCTCCGGCTGGGGCCAACGTCCTGACTTTC
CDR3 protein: CASSSPAGANVLTF

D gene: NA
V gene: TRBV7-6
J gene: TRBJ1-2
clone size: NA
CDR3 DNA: TGTGCCAGCAGCTTAGGGGAGGGTTTCTACTATGGCTACACCTTC
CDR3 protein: CASSLGEGFYYGYTF

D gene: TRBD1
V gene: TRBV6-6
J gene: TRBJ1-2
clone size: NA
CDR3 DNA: TGTGCCAGCAGTGCTGGGACAGACTACTATGGCTACACCTTC
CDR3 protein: CASSAGTDYYGYTF

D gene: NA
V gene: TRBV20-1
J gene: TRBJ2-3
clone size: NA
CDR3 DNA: TGCAGTGCAAGTGACACTAGCACAGATACGCAGTATTTT
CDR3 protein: CSASDTSTDTQYF

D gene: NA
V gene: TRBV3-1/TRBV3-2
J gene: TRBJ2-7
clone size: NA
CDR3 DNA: TGTGCCAGCAGCCAACGCAGACAAACCTACGAGCAGTACTTC
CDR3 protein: CASSQRRQTYEQYF

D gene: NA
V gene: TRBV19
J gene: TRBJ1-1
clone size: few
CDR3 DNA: TGTGCCAGTAAGCTACCGAGGCCGTGGAACACTGAAGCTTTCTTT
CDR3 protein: CASKLPRPWNTEAFF

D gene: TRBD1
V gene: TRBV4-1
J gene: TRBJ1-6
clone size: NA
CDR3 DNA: TGCGCCAGCAGCCAAGGGCAGGGGGTGGATTCACCCCTCCACTTT
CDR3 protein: CASSQGQGVDSPLHF

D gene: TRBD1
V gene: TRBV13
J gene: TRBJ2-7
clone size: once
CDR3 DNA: TGTGCCAGCAGCTTATACGCAGGGGGTGGCGAGCAGTACTTC
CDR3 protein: CASSLYAGGGEQYF

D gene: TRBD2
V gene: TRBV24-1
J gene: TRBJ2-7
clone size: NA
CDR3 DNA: TGTGCCACCAGCTCTGGGGGGGGACCTAACTACGAGCAGTACTTC
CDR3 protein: CATSSGGGPNYEQYF

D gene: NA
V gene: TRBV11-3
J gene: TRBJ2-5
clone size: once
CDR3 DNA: TGTGCCAGCAGCTCGGGGTCCCGGGAGACCCAGTACTTC
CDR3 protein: CASSSGSRETQYF

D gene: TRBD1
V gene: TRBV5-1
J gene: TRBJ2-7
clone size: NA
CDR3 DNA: TGCGCCAGCAGCTTTACAGGGGGCGCATCCTACGAGCAGTACTTC
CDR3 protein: CASSFTGGASYEQYF

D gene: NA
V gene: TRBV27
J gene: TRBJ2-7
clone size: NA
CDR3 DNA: TGTGCCAGCAAAAAGAGGGACACTACCTACGAGCAGTACTTC
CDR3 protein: CASKKRDTTYEQYF

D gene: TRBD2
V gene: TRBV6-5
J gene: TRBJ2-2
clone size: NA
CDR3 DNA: TGTGCCAGCAGTTCCCGCGGGGGGTGGGGCACCGGGGAGCTGTTTTTT
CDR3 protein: CASSSRGGWGTGELFF